This TCR beta chain was sequenced during a study of cytomegalovirus exposure and HLA in healthy donors (dated by TCRdb to 2017 to 2019). For the study in its entirety: According to an earlier analysis of 587 of the donors, 150 million to 200 million T cells yielded over 90 million unique TCR beta sequences and roughly 280 Gb of sequence data. Approximately 310 gigabases of sequencing data and 70 million to 100 million unique TCR sequences were included in an early release covering about 700 HLA-typed donors. Of the approximately 400 genotyped donors, approximately 83% fell in the genetic ancestry cluster associated with self-reported Caucasian donors. The study aimed to test whether signatures of past pathogen exposure could be identified by cataloging public T cell receptors. The T cell repertoires of 670 or so subjects were profiled by immunosequencing and related to cytomegalovirus serostatus. In addition to the first cohort of approximately 650 subjects, a separate validation cohort of 120 different subjects was used. To predict cytomegalovirus infection status, the study combined high-throughput TCR immunosequencing, statistical association of individual TCRs with disease status, and machine learning. A later analysis re-examined previously published TCR beta repertoires from 600 to 700 donors and added high-resolution HLA genotyping to investigate patterns of TCR occurrence. In the later analysis, no new phenotypic data were used to find candidate immune exposures; instead, reliance was placed on TCR beta sequences and their occurrence across donors. An earlier analysis of 587 of the donors used high-throughput TCR beta sequencing to judge whether each TCR beta V gene segment behaved as functional or pseudogenic. Donor age, sex, ethnicity and CMV serostatus were collected together with the repertoire data. Genome-wide SNP genotypes for about 65% of the roughly 670 donors were used in a later genetic analysis, which treated that subset as a discovery cohort. Every discovery cohort repertoire had been produced on one sequencing platform. HLA typing included class I and class II loci at four-digit resolution. The number of typed donors differed by locus: about 629-640 for A, B, C, DRB1 and DQB1; about 520 for DQA1; fewer than 610 for DPA1; and roughly 490 for DPB1. Because of strong linkage in the cohort, 4 to 6 DR-DQ haplotypes were treated as single units for association and clustering. On average, 235,054 unique TCR beta nucleotide sequences were sequenced per donor among 398 genotyped donors of the cohort, with roughly 18% of those sequences being non-productive. Here is what the overall study found, with its caveats: In an earlier analysis of about 550 of the donors, most TCR beta V segments were observed in productive rearrangements about 87% or about 30% of the time, broadly matching IMGT annotations. Linkage disequilibrium might explain the correlated functional status among segregating V segments, but an unknown experimental factor could not be excluded. The presence/absence analyses assumed that sequencing depth was roughly uniform across donors, and that assumption may not be true. The 87-base-pair reads could not distinguish some IMGT-functional V segments, including TRBV6-2 and TRBV6-3, so those segments were excluded. Cytomegalovirus status was reported to be diagnosed by the classifier with high specificity and sensitivity in both the original and validation cohorts. A further reported finding was that TCR beta sequences accurately predicted the HLA-A and HLA-B alleles for most subjects in the first cohort. In a later analysis, the rate of TCR association differed among HLA loci, with DRB1 alleles having the most associated TCRs and HLA-C alleles having the fewest. Because counts were too low, around 17 rarely observed V segments, including chromosome 9 orphons, were left out of the earlier analysis of about 500 of the donors. In vitro tests confirmed that a few of the cytomegalovirus-associated TCR beta chains recognize cytomegalovirus antigens. In the study, approximately 160 TCR beta chains were listed as associated with cytomegalovirus. A later analysis found that most CMV-associated TCR beta chains appeared HLA-restricted, with HLA associations seemingly driven largely by CMV exposure. Because HLA typing was missing for some donors at each locus, association tests included only the typed subset. According to the authors, the approach could potentially be generalized to other disease states and immunological phenotypes. According to a later analysis, parvovirus B19, influenza, CMV and Epstein-Barr virus appeared linked to several top co-occurrence clusters. While some public TCRs were present in many individuals, most TCR sequences turned up only very rarely across donors. The cohort was sequenced for TCR beta chains only, and without alpha or paired-chain data the features that could be detected were limited. Specific HLA alleles were associated with about 17,000 TCR beta sequences at a false discovery rate of 0.05 in a later analysis. A cluster of highly shared sequence variants was judged likely to be a technical artifact of the sequencing pipeline. Compared with the roughly 670-donor mean, donors in an Asian-associated ancestry cluster had fewer N-insertions in productive TCRs, according to a later genetic analysis. Immune exposure information for the cohort was limited to CMV serostatus. In a later genetic analysis, a missense DCLRE1C variant was associated with V-gene and J-gene trimming of TCR beta chains, and the association was replicated in an independent cohort. When HLA alleles, especially DR and DQ, strongly co-occurred, TCR associations were difficult to assign to individual alleles. In a later analysis, HLA-associated TCR beta chains were found to be more clonally expanded and to have lower generation probabilities than equally common non-associated chains.

This clone appeared a few times. It has no known antigen specificity. Base-call qualities are not available, and no considerably larger clone is one nucleotide away. Library preparation was by the immunoSEQ multiplex PCR assay. For the multiplex PCR, a mixture combining 60 forward primers for TCR Vbeta segments and 13 reverse primers for TCR Jbeta segments was used. A multiplex PCR assay on genomic DNA amplified the CDR3 region of rearranged TCR beta genes. The amplified TCR beta libraries were sequenced on the Illumina HiSeq System as 87-base-pair reads. In the original analysis: A later analysis tallied 80 million to 95 million unique TCR beta chains across the 666 repertoires, and approximately 12 million of those chains were shared by two or more donors. A nearest-neighbor algorithm error-corrected the raw reads and collapsed the reads into unique sequences, merging closely related sequences to remove PCR and sequencing errors. CDR3 sequences were aligned to IMGT reference sequences to assign V, D and J gene segments. Each retained sequence needed at least a six-nucleotide match to both a V gene segment and a J gene segment. Rearrangements were called productive when the CDR3 lacked stop codons and stayed in frame with V and J; all others were non-productive. CDR3 was defined by IMGT convention, running from the second conserved V-encoded cysteine to the conserved J-encoded phenylalanine. In an earlier analysis of around 640 of the donors, sequences lacking an unambiguous match to a single V gene segment were excluded. In an earlier analysis of about 590 of the donors, a V segment was called functional when productive rearrangements were above 56.7%, and segregating when the standard deviation between donors exceeded 5%. A statistical classification framework was built for diagnosing cytomegalovirus status from the catalog of TCR beta chain sequences. In a later analysis, V and J genes were assigned by comparing TCR nucleotide sequences against IMGT/GENE-DB human TR gene sequences. Using the TCRdist pipeline, a later analysis assigned CDR3 sequences along with most-parsimonious VDJ recombination scenarios. In a later analysis, each TCR beta chain was defined by its CDR3 amino acid sequence together with its V-gene family, and reads lacking a unique V-gene family were excluded. To address suspected cross-contamination and a sequencing artifact, a later analysis removed roughly 580 highly shared, low-generation-probability nucleotide sequences. A later analysis calculated a clonal expansion index for each public chain from normalized within-repertoire ranks of inferred template counts. A later analysis computed generation probabilities with a VDJ recombination model fitted to out-of-frame rearrangements, and checked the results against IGoR. A later analysis scored TCR-TCR, TCR-HLA and TCR-CMV co-occurrence with hypergeometric tests, applying a repertoire-size bias correction to TCR pairs. A later analysis estimated false discovery rates by permuting HLA or CMV assignments 20 times. In a later analysis, co-occurring TCRs were grouped using DBSCAN, and TCRdist sequence similarity was added for clustering within HLA-allele-positive subsets. Co-occurrence clustering excluded repertoires with fewer than 30,000 or more than 120,000 public chains, plus five with anomalous nucleotide sharing. As stored in TCRdb, this immuneACCESS dataset retains in-frame rearrangements with V and J assigned. A fraction of the clones does not appear; measured against another copy, unresolved V genes explain less than half of the discrepancy, and the remainder lacks a known reason. The DNA gave D and trimming, while V, J and clone size come from that table. The sample table lists about 130,000 clones, roughly three quarters of them with a count of one. The ten top clones hold around 3.2% of the sample.

The cohort consisted of 666 healthy bone marrow donors. At the time of sampling, every cohort member was nominally healthy, though immune exposures that went unrecorded were likely present. The donor tested CMV seronegative, placing the donor among the 350 to 400 seronegative members of the cohort. A peripheral blood sample was provided by each donor, and peripheral blood mononuclear cells were used for TCR beta sequencing. The Qiagen DNeasy Blood Extraction Kit was used to extract genomic DNA from the blood cell samples. The CDR3 runs 16 amino acids, cysteine and phenylalanine included. CDR3 DNA only is kept here, 48 bases in frame from base 1. The CDR1 and CDR2 encoded by the germline V gene are SGDLS and YYNGEE. The junction shows trimming of 4 bases on V and 6 bases on J, plus 21 bases between the germline ends.

The receptor comes from a man in his forties in good health and CMV-seronegative. The sequenced material came from PBMCs. Here the chain combines TRBV9 and TRBJ2-3; the D gene is possibly TRBD1, with 7 bases matching. The nucleotide sequence is TGTGCCAGCAGCCCCAACCGCCCAGGGGGGCTGGATACGCAGTATTTT. Its translation reads: CASSPNRPGGLDTQYF.